A selection of T cell receptor beta chains follows, all from one sample in a study of blood T cell repertoires in COVID-19. Generated by immunoSEQ multiplex PCR, the TCRdb table keeps only in-frame clones and is missing some. The sample yields roughly 65,000 clones, more than 75% seen once. Sequencing input: peripheral blood. The receptors derive from a human donor in a cohort sampled during active COVID-19. Both conserved end residues are part of each CDR3. The order of the fields is J gene, clone size, V gene, D gene, CDR3 protein, CDR3 DNA. The D gene is left open where the match is weak. Clone size is given for some rows only: seen once, a few or many times, or a class if the clone is expanded.

j_call: TRBJ1-3
clone_size: -
v_call: TRBV3-1/TRBV3-2
d_call: -
cdr3_aa: CASSQAGEDTIYF
cdr3_nt: TGTGCCAGCAGCCAAGCGGGGGAGGACACCATATATTTT

j_call: TRBJ1-1
clone_size: -
v_call: TRBV3-1/TRBV3-2
d_call: -
cdr3_aa: CASSQPQAGNTEAFF
cdr3_nt: TGTGCCAGCAGCCAACCGCAGGCGGGAAACACTGAAGCTTTCTTT

j_call: TRBJ2-6
clone_size: -
v_call: TRBV4-2
d_call: -
cdr3_aa: CASSQGRAPGGANVLTF
cdr3_nt: TGTGCCAGCAGCCAAGGGCGGGCCCCGGGGGGGGCCAACGTCCTGACTTTC

j_call: TRBJ1-6
clone_size: -
v_call: TRBV7-2
d_call: -
cdr3_aa: CASSLGQPVNSPLHF
cdr3_nt: TGTGCCAGCAGCTTAGGACAACCCGTAAATTCACCCCTCCACTTT

j_call: TRBJ2-2
clone_size: -
v_call: TRBV20-1
d_call: -
cdr3_aa: CSASDSGGWSGELFF
cdr3_nt: TGCAGTGCTAGTGACTCAGGAGGGTGGTCCGGGGAGCTGTTTTTT

j_call: TRBJ2-7
clone_size: -
v_call: TRBV2
d_call: TRBD1
cdr3_aa: CASSDPTGAFEQYF
cdr3_nt: TGTGCCAGCAGTGACCCCACAGGGGCCTTCGAGCAGTACTTC

j_call: TRBJ2-7
clone_size: -
v_call: TRBV2
d_call: TRBD1
cdr3_aa: CASSDGTGQGWAEQYF
cdr3_nt: TGTGCCAGCAGTGACGGAACGGGACAGGGTTGGGCCGAGCAGTACTTC

j_call: TRBJ2-7
clone_size: -
v_call: TRBV5-5
d_call: TRBD1
cdr3_aa: CASSRLMVDRVVRDEQYF
cdr3_nt: TGTGCCAGCAGCCGTCTAATGGTGGACAGGGTTGTTAGGGACGAGCAGTACTTC

j_call: TRBJ1-2
clone_size: few
v_call: TRBV20-1
d_call: -
cdr3_aa: CSARDVLGYTF
cdr3_nt: TGCAGTGCTAGAGACGTTCTTGGCTACACCTTC

j_call: TRBJ1-6
clone_size: -
v_call: TRBV5-1
d_call: TRBD1
cdr3_aa: CASSLVGTGTNSPLHF
cdr3_nt: TGCGCCAGCAGCTTGGTGGGGACAGGGACTAATTCACCCCTCCACTTT

j_call: TRBJ1-1
clone_size: -
v_call: TRBV2
d_call: TRBD1
cdr3_aa: CASSGGQGGTEAFF
cdr3_nt: TGTGCCAGCAGTGGGGGACAGGGAGGCACTGAAGCTTTCTTT

j_call: TRBJ1-6
clone_size: -
v_call: TRBV5-6
d_call: -
cdr3_aa: CASSRTRGGSPLHF
cdr3_nt: TGTGCCAGCAGCCGGACTAGGGGGGGATCACCCCTCCACTTT

j_call: TRBJ1-2
clone_size: -
v_call: TRBV28
d_call: TRBD1
cdr3_aa: CASSLTGNGYTF
cdr3_nt: TGTGCCAGCAGTCTGACAGGGAATGGCTACACCTTC

j_call: TRBJ1-3
clone_size: -
v_call: TRBV19
d_call: -
cdr3_aa: CASSLGGSLVNTIYF
cdr3_nt: TGTGCCAGTAGCCTCGGAGGGAGTCTAGTAAACACCATATATTTT

j_call: TRBJ2-3
clone_size: -
v_call: TRBV7-2
d_call: TRBD2
cdr3_aa: CASSSRIVAGGSTDTQYF
cdr3_nt: TGTGCCAGCAGCTCAAGAATAGTAGCGGGGGGTAGCACAGATACGCAGTATTTT

j_call: TRBJ1-5
clone_size: -
v_call: TRBV18
d_call: TRBD1
cdr3_aa: CASSPFPGQVSQPQHF
cdr3_nt: TGTGCCAGCTCACCCTTTCCGGGACAGGTTAGTCAGCCCCAGCATTTT

j_call: TRBJ2-6
clone_size: -
v_call: TRBV19
d_call: -
cdr3_aa: CASSIVAGSGANVLTF
cdr3_nt: TGTGCCAGTAGTATAGTTGCAGGGTCTGGGGCCAACGTCCTGACTTTC

j_call: TRBJ2-5
clone_size: -
v_call: TRBV9
d_call: TRBD2
cdr3_aa: CASSVGLAGGYQETQYF
cdr3_nt: TGTGCCAGCAGCGTGGGACTAGCGGGGGGGTACCAAGAGACCCAGTACTTC

j_call: TRBJ1-5
clone_size: -
v_call: TRBV18
d_call: TRBD1
cdr3_aa: CASSRDSARNQPQHF
cdr3_nt: TGTGCCAGCTCCCGGGACAGTGCCAGAAATCAGCCCCAGCATTTT

j_call: TRBJ2-7
clone_size: -
v_call: TRBV28
d_call: -
cdr3_aa: CASGSYEQYF
cdr3_nt: TGTGCCAGCGGTAGCTACGAGCAGTACTTC

j_call: TRBJ1-2
clone_size: -
v_call: TRBV11-1
d_call: TRBD1
cdr3_aa: CASSLGKGQSATGYTF
cdr3_nt: TGTGCCAGCAGCTTAGGGAAGGGACAGTCCGCAACCGGCTACACCTTC

j_call: TRBJ2-3
clone_size: many
v_call: TRBV5-4
d_call: -
cdr3_aa: CASGIRDNTDTQYF
cdr3_nt: TGTGCCAGCGGGATAAGGGACAACACAGATACGCAGTATTTT

j_call: TRBJ1-1
clone_size: few
v_call: TRBV6-5
d_call: TRBD1
cdr3_aa: CASSYGQGNTEAFF
cdr3_nt: TGTGCCAGCAGTTACGGACAGGGTAACACTGAAGCTTTCTTT

j_call: TRBJ1-3
clone_size: -
v_call: TRBV28
d_call: -
cdr3_aa: CASSPPAGNTIYF
cdr3_nt: TGTGCCAGCAGTCCCCCCGCTGGAAACACCATATATTTT

j_call: TRBJ2-5
clone_size: -
v_call: TRBV5-1
d_call: -
cdr3_aa: CASRPGGGQETQYF
cdr3_nt: TGCGCCAGCAGACCCGGTGGAGGACAAGAGACCCAGTACTTC

j_call: TRBJ2-7
clone_size: -
v_call: TRBV27
d_call: -
cdr3_aa: CASSWGLNYEQYF
cdr3_nt: TGTGCCAGCAGTTGGGGGCTTAACTACGAGCAGTACTTC

j_call: TRBJ1-6
clone_size: -
v_call: TRBV6-1
d_call: -
cdr3_aa: CASSEEADSSYNSPLHF
cdr3_nt: TGTGCCAGCAGTGAAGAGGCGGATAGCTCCTATAATTCACCCCTCCACTTT

j_call: TRBJ2-5
clone_size: once
v_call: TRBV3-1/TRBV3-2
d_call: -
cdr3_aa: CASSRRGGETQYF
cdr3_nt: TGTGCCAGCAGCCGAAGGGGGGGAGAGACCCAGTACTTC

j_call: TRBJ1-5
clone_size: -
v_call: TRBV19
d_call: TRBD1
cdr3_aa: CASRDRIGGNQPQHF
cdr3_nt: TGTGCCAGTAGGGACAGGATCGGGGGCAATCAGCCCCAGCATTTT

j_call: TRBJ2-5
clone_size: -
v_call: TRBV29-1
d_call: -
cdr3_aa: CSVETPGLGETQYF
cdr3_nt: TGCAGCGTTGAGACCCCAGGGCTGGGTGAGACCCAGTACTTC

j_call: TRBJ1-1
clone_size: -
v_call: TRBV18
d_call: TRBD1
cdr3_aa: CASSPKQGFETEAFF
cdr3_nt: TGTGCCAGCTCACCCAAACAGGGGTTCGAGACTGAAGCTTTCTTT

j_call: TRBJ2-7
clone_size: -
v_call: TRBV20-1
d_call: TRBD2
cdr3_aa: CSASRSGGPLWEQYF
cdr3_nt: TGCAGTGCTAGTAGAAGCGGGGGGCCCCTTTGGGAGCAGTACTTC

j_call: TRBJ2-1
clone_size: few
v_call: TRBV5-1
d_call: TRBD2
cdr3_aa: CASSLVPGTSWQVF
cdr3_nt: TGCGCCAGCAGCTTGGTTCCAGGGACTAGTTGGCAGGTCTTC

j_call: TRBJ2-3
clone_size: once
v_call: TRBV5-6
d_call: -
cdr3_aa: CASSPAGGAQDTQYF
cdr3_nt: TGTGCCAGCAGCCCGGCCGGCGGGGCCCAAGATACGCAGTATTTT

j_call: TRBJ1-1
clone_size: -
v_call: TRBV27
d_call: TRBD1
cdr3_aa: CASSPRDRSMNTEAFF
cdr3_nt: TGTGCCAGCAGTCCACGGGACAGGAGCATGAACACTGAAGCTTTCTTT

j_call: TRBJ1-6
clone_size: -
v_call: TRBV29-1
d_call: TRBD1
cdr3_aa: CSGGQGGNSPLHF
cdr3_nt: TGCAGCGGAGGACAGGGGGGAAATTCACCCCTCCACTTT

j_call: TRBJ2-1
clone_size: -
v_call: TRBV6-1
d_call: TRBD2
cdr3_aa: CASSGTGARTSGIYEQFF
cdr3_nt: TGTGCCAGCAGTGGGACAGGGGCGAGGACTAGCGGGATTTATGAGCAGTTCTTC

j_call: TRBJ1-5
clone_size: -
v_call: TRBV27
d_call: -
cdr3_aa: CASSSGGNQPQHF
cdr3_nt: TGTGCCAGCAGTTCAGGGGGCAATCAGCCCCAGCATTTT

j_call: TRBJ1-4
clone_size: -
v_call: TRBV7-8
d_call: TRBD1
cdr3_aa: CASSPRADRVDEKLFF
cdr3_nt: TGTGCCAGCAGCCCCCGGGCAGACAGGGTGGATGAAAAACTGTTTTTT

j_call: TRBJ1-5
clone_size: once
v_call: TRBV23-1
d_call: TRBD1
cdr3_aa: CARGQPSNQPQHF
cdr3_nt: TGCGCCAGGGGACAGCCTAGCAATCAGCCCCAGCATTTT

j_call: TRBJ2-2
clone_size: -
v_call: TRBV9
d_call: -
cdr3_aa: CASSVELAGELFF
cdr3_nt: TGTGCCAGCAGCGTAGAACTAGCCGGGGAGCTGTTTTTT

j_call: TRBJ1-2
clone_size: -
v_call: TRBV7-2
d_call: TRBD1
cdr3_aa: CASSLETGGARVYGYTF
cdr3_nt: TGTGCCAGCAGCTTAGAGACAGGGGGCGCCCGGGTCTATGGCTACACCTTC